This T cell receptor (beta chain) was obtained from a study of T cells in Graves' hyperthyroidism and ophthalmopathy. General study points: Peripheral blood also featured most of the thyroid clonotypes expanded above 0.001.

Authors of the study amplified TCR beta CDR3 regions from RNA transcripts. The TCR CDR3 first-round RT-PCR relied on the HTBI primer set. TCRdb re-called the multiplex PCR reads with MiXCR, one entry per CDR3 protein. Of about 200,000 distinct CDR3 sequences in the sample, 17% were seen once. In regard to this clonotype: Its antigen is not known.

The germline gives CDR1 MDHEN, CDR2 SYDVKM. CDR3 length: 20 residues. V was shortened by 6 bases and J by 3 bases, with 31 bases between the two germline ends. The hyperthyroidism was newly diagnosed and had lasted under 2 months; the patients were aged 18 to 65. Sequenced material: blood. This TCR came from a woman between 50 and 59 years old with Graves' hyperthyroidism. V usage is TRBV28 and J usage is TRBJ2-3, with a tentative D call TRBD2 (5 bases). The CDR3 bases are TGTGCCAGCAGGACCGGGAAAACGAGGACCCAGCGGTTTGTTACAGATACGCAGTATTTT. Protein: CASRTGKTRTQRFVTDTQYF.